This TCR beta chain was sequenced during a study of CD8+ T cells in alopecia areata. Study summary: Tofacitinib administration to treated patients was oral, at 5 to 10 mg twice daily. Severity in treated patients was scored by percentage of scalp area affected.

This CDR3 comprises 12 residues. V lost 4 bases, J lost 6 bases, and 3 bases stayed unmatched. Germline CDR1 and CDR2: MNHNY and SVGAGI (reference sequence). Once RNA had been extracted, it was reverse transcribed into cDNA to act as the sequencing template. The repertoire was sequenced with immunoSEQ multiplex PCR; TCRdb's copy has only in-frame clones and lacks some. The sample has 150,000 to 200,000 clones, around 71% seen once; the top ten hold more than 0.7%. Noted treatment: oral pan-JAK inhibitor, 5-10 mg twice daily. Starting from PBMCs, sorting isolated CD4+ and CD8+ T cells. Here the sequenced sample was CD4+ T cells sorted from blood, taken at week 4, from a patient treated with tofacitinib. The sequence derives from a human donor with alopecia areata. V gene TRBV6-6 combines with J gene TRBJ2-7; 7 bases fit TRBD2. The chain's CDR3 is CASSWGGFEQYF. CDR3 nucleotides: TGTGCCAGCAGTTGGGGGGGGTTCGAGCAGTACTTC.